The next 6 T cell receptor beta chains were all read from a single sample in a study of cytomegalovirus exposure and HLA in healthy donors. With 60 Vbeta and 13 Jbeta primers, the PCR was carried out. The repertoire was sequenced with immunoSEQ multiplex PCR; TCRdb's copy has only in-frame clones and lacks some. The sample includes more than 95,000 clones, 76% of them seen just once. Input material: PBMCs. The receptors derive from a woman aged 18-35 years in good health and CMV-seropositive.

The V and J genes are TRBV6-1 and TRBJ1-1, with TRBD1 matching 7 bases. The length of the CDR3 is 15 residues. The ends lost 8 bases at V and 1 base at J; junction bases unmatched: 10. The germline gives CDR1 MNHNS, CDR2 SASEGT. DNA of the CDR3: TGTGCCAGCGGCGTTAATGGACAGGCGAACACTGAAGCTTTCTTT. Its translation: CASGVNGQANTEAFF.

This sequence joins TRBV30 and TRBJ1-6; no firm D call. The CDR3 loop spans 15 amino acids. Germline V CDR1 and CDR2: GTSNPN, SVGIG (reference sequence). V was pared by 3 bases and J by 9 bases, with 18 bases between. CDR3 sequence: CAWRGNDYNGSPLHF. The CDR3 DNA reads TGTGCCTGGAGGGGAAATGACTACAATGGTTCACCCCTCCACTTT.

This clone was found a few times. The chain couples TRBV7-9 to TRBJ1-5, with a tentative D call TRBD1 (6 bases). V lost 0 bases to trimming and J lost 3 bases, with 18 bases between them. CDR3 length: 18 amino acids. Germline values: CDR1 SEHNR, CDR2 FQNEAQ (reference sequence). The CDR3 nucleotides are TGTGCCAGCAGCTTAGCTGATGTGGGGCAGGGGAACAATCAGCCCCAGCATTTT. Translating it yields CASSLADVGQGNNQPQHF.

The sample holds one count of this clone. V usage is TRBV19 and J usage is TRBJ2-3; D perhaps matches TRBD2 (6 bases). This CDR3 is built from 14 residues. The germline V gene encodes CDR1 LNHDA and CDR2 SQIVND (reference sequence). Trimming left V 6 bases short and J 7 bases short, with 17 bases between. CDR3 sequence reads: CASREGGPMHTQYF. The CDR3 DNA is TGTGCCAGTAGGGAGGGAGGCCCCATGCATACGCAGTATTTT. Together with reference TRBV19 and TRBJ2-3, the CDR3 gives the full variable domain: DGGITQSPKYLFRKEGQNVTLSCEQNLNHDAMYWYRQDPGQGLRLIYYSQIVNDFQKGDIAEGYSVSREKKESFPLTVTSAQKNPTAFYLCASREGGPMHTQYFGPGTRLTVL.

The gene calls are TRBV5-6 and TRBJ1-5, with no clear D. CDR1 and CDR2 from the germline V gene are SGHDT and YYEEEE. The CDR3 runs to 12 residues. The V end lost 3 bases, the J end lost 5 bases, and 6 bases lay between the germline ends. The DNA for the CDR3 is TGTGCCAGCAGCTCCTCAGATCAGCCCCAGCATTTT. Translated, it gives CASSSSDQPQHF.

The rearrangement uses TRBV18 and TRBJ1-3, with TRBD1 matching over 8 bases. Trimming took 3 bases from V and 2 from J; bases not matched to a gene: 15. The CDR3 totals 19 residues. Per the germline V gene, CDR1 is KGHSH and CDR2 is LQKENI. The CDR3 bases are TGTGCCAGCTCACCCACCGGGACAGGCCCCGGGGAGGCTGGAAACACCATATATTTT. Protein sequence: CASSPTGTGPGEAGNTIYF.